The clone carrying this TCR beta chain has a count of ten or more. The entry originates in a study of molecular identifiers for immune sequencing clone quantification. Methods described previously, with TCR primers listed, were used for bulk TCR libraries. Each CDR3 protein is one row after TCRdb ran MiXCR on the PCR reads. The sample lists roughly 300,000 distinct CDR3 sequences; roughly 24% were seen once. Germline V gene data show CDR1 as SGHDT and CDR2 as YYEEEE. The CDR3 contains 11 residues. V lost 4 bases and J lost 7, with 8 bases in between. Input material: naive CD8+ T cells from blood, with Jurkat cell RNA spiked in. The subset denotes: FACS-sorted CD8+CD4-CCR7+CD45RA+ naive T cells. The rearrangement joins TRBV5-6 to TRBJ1-1, with D unclear. The receptor's source is a human donor in good health. Some libraries in this study had Jurkat cell RNA spiked in. The CDR3: CASSLGREAFF. Here the CDR3 DNA reads TGTGCCAGCAGCCTAGGACGTGAAGCTTTCTTT. Filled out from reference TRBV5-6 and TRBJ1-1, the complete variable domain reads DAGVTQSPTHLIKTRGQQVTLRCSPKSGHDTVSWYQQALGQGPQFIFQYYEEEERQRGNFPDRFSGHQFPNYSSELNVNALLLGDSALYLCASSLGREAFFGQGTRLTVV.